The source of this T cell receptor beta chain is a study of T cell repertoires in cytomegalovirus infection. Study summary: Selected CMV epitopes included recently identified HLA-C-restricted ones as well as well-studied HLA-B-restricted ones. Public TCR beta signature analysis indicated the presence of both CMV infection and matching HLA type. Whole-study findings and limits: In two of eight donors, the top clonotype was HLA-C-restricted CMV-specific. The study identified carriers of CMV plus the relevant HLA from cumulative public TCR beta family frequency.

Remarks on this clonotype: Its antigen remains unknown.

Trimming at V came to 2 bases and at J to 7 bases, leaving 7 bases not matched to a gene. In germline, CDR1 is SGHTA, CDR2 FQGTGA. The CDR3 is made up of 15 amino acids. Each CDR3 protein gets one entry after TCRdb re-called the reads with MiXCR. The table includes roughly 45,000 distinct CDR3 sequences, around 23% detected once. The V call is TRBV7-3, the J call TRBJ2-1; 8 nucleotides line up with TRBD2. The source of this sequence is a human donor in good health (CMV status not recorded). Some clones in this sample may be carry-over from other donors' samples. The sample here was CD8+ T cells from cultured PBMCs, taken from culture after CMV antigen stimulation. The CDR3 loop is CASSLSAGGPNEQFF. The CDR3 DNA follows: TGTGCCAGCAGCTTATCTGCGGGGGGACCGAATGAGCAGTTCTTC. The full variable domain, its missing parts supplied by reference TRBV7-3 and TRBJ2-1, is GAGVSQTPSNKVTEKGKYVELRCDPISGHTALYWYRQSLGQGPEFLIYFQGTGAADDSGLPNDRFFAVRPEGSVSTLKIQRTERGDSAVYLCASSLSAGGPNEQFFGPGTRLTVL.